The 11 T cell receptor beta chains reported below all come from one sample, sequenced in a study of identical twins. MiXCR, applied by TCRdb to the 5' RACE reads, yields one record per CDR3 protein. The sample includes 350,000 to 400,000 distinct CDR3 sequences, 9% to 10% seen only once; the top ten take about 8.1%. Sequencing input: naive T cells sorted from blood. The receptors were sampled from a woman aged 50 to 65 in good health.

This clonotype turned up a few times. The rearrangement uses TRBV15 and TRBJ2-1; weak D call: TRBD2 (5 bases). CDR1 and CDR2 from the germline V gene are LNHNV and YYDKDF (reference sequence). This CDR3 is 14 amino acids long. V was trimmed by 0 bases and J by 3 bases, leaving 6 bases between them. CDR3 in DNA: TGTGCCACCAGCAGAGAGGAGGACTACAATGAGCAGTTCTTC. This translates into CATSREEDYNEQFF.

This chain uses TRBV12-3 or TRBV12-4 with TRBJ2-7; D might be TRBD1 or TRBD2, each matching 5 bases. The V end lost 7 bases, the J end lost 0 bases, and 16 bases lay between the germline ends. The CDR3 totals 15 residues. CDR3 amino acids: CASTRGDGSSYEQYF. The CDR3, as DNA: TGTGCCAGCACGAGAGGGGACGGAAGCTCCTACGAGCAGTACTTC.

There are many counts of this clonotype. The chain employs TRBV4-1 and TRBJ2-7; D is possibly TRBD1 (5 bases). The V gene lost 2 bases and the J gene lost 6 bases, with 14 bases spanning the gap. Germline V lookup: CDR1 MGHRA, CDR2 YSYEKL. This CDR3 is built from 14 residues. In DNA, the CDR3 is TGCGCCAGCAGCCAACCGAGTATGGGGCCCGAGCAGTACGTC. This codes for CASSQPSMGPEQYV.

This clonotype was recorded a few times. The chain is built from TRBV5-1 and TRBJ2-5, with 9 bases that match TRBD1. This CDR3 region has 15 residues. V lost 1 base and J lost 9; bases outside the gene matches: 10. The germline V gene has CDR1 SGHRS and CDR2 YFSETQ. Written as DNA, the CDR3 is TGCGCCAGCAGCTTGACGGGACAGGGCTTGGAGGCCCAGTACTTC. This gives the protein CASSLTGQGLEAQYF.

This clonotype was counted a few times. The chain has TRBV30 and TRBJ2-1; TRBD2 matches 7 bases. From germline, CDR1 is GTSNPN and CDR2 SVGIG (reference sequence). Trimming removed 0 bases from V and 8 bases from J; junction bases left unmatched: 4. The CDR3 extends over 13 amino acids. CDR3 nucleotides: TGTGCCTGGAGTGTAAGTAGCGGGTATGAGCAGTTCTTC. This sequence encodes CAWSVSSGYEQFF.

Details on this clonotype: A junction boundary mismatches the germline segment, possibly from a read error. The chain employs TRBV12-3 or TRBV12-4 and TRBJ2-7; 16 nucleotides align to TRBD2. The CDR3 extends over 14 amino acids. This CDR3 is CVSGTSGRAGEQYF. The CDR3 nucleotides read TGTGTCAGCGGGACTAGCGGGAGGGCTGGGGAGCAGTACTTC.

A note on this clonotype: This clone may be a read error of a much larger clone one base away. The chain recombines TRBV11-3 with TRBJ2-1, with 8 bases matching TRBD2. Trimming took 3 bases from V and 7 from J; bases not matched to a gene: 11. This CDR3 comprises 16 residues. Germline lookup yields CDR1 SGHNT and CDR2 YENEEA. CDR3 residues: CASSFSTGGRRNEQFF. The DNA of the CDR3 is TGTGCCAGCAGCTTCTCGACTGGCGGGAGGAGGAATGAGCAGTTCTTC. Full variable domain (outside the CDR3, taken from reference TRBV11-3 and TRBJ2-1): EAGVVQSPRYKIIEKKQPVAFWCNPISGHNTLYWYLQNLGQGPELLIRYENEEAVDDSQLPKDRFSAERLKGVDSTLKIQPAELGDSAVYLCASSFSTGGRRNEQFFGPGTRLTVL.

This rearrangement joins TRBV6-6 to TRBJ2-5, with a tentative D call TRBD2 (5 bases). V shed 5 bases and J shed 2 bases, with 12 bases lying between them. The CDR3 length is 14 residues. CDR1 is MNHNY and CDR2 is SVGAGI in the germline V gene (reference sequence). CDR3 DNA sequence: TGTGCCAGCAGTGACACTAGTCAACAAGAGACCCAGTACTTC. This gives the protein CASSDTSQQETQYF.

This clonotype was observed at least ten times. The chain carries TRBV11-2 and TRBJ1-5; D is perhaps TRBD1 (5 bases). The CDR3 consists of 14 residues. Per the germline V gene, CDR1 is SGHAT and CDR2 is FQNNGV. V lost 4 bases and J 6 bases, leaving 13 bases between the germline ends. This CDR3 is CASSSGTVTQPQHF. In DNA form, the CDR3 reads TGTGCCAGCAGCTCCGGGACCGTGACTCAGCCCCAGCATTTT. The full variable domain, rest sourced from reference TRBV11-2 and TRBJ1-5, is EAGVAQSPRYKIIEKRQSVAFWCNPISGHATLYWYQQILGQGPKLLIQFQNNGVVDDSQLPKDRFSAERLKGVDSTLKIQPAKLEDSAVYLCASSSGTVTQPQHFGDGTRLSIL.

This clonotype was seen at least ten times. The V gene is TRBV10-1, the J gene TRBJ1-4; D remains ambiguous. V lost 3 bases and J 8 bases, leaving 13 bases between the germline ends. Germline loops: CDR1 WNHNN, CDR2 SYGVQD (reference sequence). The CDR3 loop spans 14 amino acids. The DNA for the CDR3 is TGCGCCAGCAGTGAAAGCATTCGGAACGAAAAACTGTTTTTT. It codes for CASSESIRNEKLFF.

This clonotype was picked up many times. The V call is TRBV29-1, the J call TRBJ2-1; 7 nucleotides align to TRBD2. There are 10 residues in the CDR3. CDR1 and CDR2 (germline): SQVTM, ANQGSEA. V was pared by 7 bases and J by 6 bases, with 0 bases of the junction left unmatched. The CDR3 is CSGGGNEQFF. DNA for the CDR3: TGCAGCGGGGGGGGCAATGAGCAGTTCTTC.